One sample yielded the 5 T cell receptor beta chains listed below, sequenced in a study of blood T cell repertoires in COVID-19. The data were produced by immunoSEQ multiplex PCR, yet TCRdb's version contains in-frame clones alone and is incomplete. Found here are tens of thousands of clones, roughly 81% of them singletons; the top ten hold around 4.7%. The source material was peripheral blood. The receptors stem from a man older than 75 with COVID-19, enrolled during active disease.

The J gene is TRBJ2-7, the V gene TRBV27, with TRBD1 matching 10 bases. Germline assignment: CDR1 MNHEY and CDR2 SMNVEV (reference sequence). J lost 4 bases, V lost 5 bases, and 8 bases had no gene match. This CDR3 spans 15 amino acids. The CDR3 loop is CASSQTGTGVYEQYF. CDR3 in DNA: TGTGCCAGCAGTCAAACCGGGACAGGGGTTTACGAGCAGTACTTC.

This clone was picked up a small number of times. This chain links TRBV15 with TRBJ2-7; D perhaps matches TRBD2 (6 bases). V shed 0 bases and J shed 3 bases, with 12 bases lying between them. From germline, CDR1 is LNHNV and CDR2 YYDKDF (reference sequence). The CDR3 consists of 15 residues. The CDR3 DNA reads as TGTGCCACCAGCAGAGACCTGGGACTTCTCTACGAGCAGTACTTC. Translating gives CATSRDLGLLYEQYF. Full variable domain (missing parts from reference TRBV15 and TRBJ2-7): DAMVIQNPRYQVTQFGKPVTLSCSQTLNHNVMYWYQQKSSQAPKLLFHYYDKDFNNEADTPDNFQSRRPNTSFCFLDIRSPGLGDTAMYLCATSRDLGLLYEQYFGPGTRLTVT.

The rearrangement uses TRBV6-5 and TRBJ2-5, with D possibly TRBD2 on 5 matching bases. V was cut by 2 bases and J by 2 bases, with 6 bases left in between. The CDR3 sequence is 13 residues long. From germline, CDR1 is MNHEY and CDR2 SVGAGI. CDR3 sequence: CASSYGLQETQYF. CDR3 DNA: TGTGCCAGCAGTTACGGACTTCAAGAGACCCAGTACTTC.

The rearrangement joins TRBV6-6 to TRBJ2-7; TRBD1 aligns across 7 bases. The CDR3 has 13 residues. CDR1 and CDR2 from the germline V gene are MNHNY and SVGAGI (reference sequence). Unmatched junction bases numbered 9, after V lost 10 bases and J lost 3 bases. CDR3 in amino acids: CATDRQGVYEQYF. The CDR3 DNA follows: TGTGCCACCGATCGACAGGGCGTCTACGAGCAGTACTTC.

The chain links TRBV29-1 to TRBJ2-1; possibly TRBD2 for D (6 bases). The CDR3 is 13 residues long. Trimming removed 5 bases from V and 4 bases from J, with 12 bases in between. Germline V gene lookup returns CDR1 SQVTM and CDR2 ANQGSEA. The DNA for the CDR3 is TGCAGCGTTTCCGGGACTGTGTACAATGAGCAGTTCTTC. It specifies CSVSGTVYNEQFF.